This T cell receptor beta chain was recovered during a study of T cell repertoires in cytomegalovirus infection. Study-level information: Evidence of both CMV infection and a matching HLA type came from public TCR beta signatures.

From the reads, TCRdb called clonotypes with MiXCR, one entry per CDR3 protein. Found here are under 850,000 distinct CDR3 sequences, roughly 36% of them singletons; the top ten hold about 2.8%. Study-wide results and caveats: Based on cumulative public TCR beta family frequency, carriers of CMV plus the relevant HLA were identified. It was HLA-C-restricted CMV-specific TCR beta clonotypes that dominated the response ex vivo.

Remarks on this clonotype: The antigen is unknown.

Trimming took 5 bases from V and 10 from J; bases not matched to a gene: 15. This CDR3 contains 17 residues. Germline V CDR1 and CDR2: MDHEN, SYDVKM. J is TRBJ2-3 and V is TRBV28; TRBD2 agrees at 13 bases. The origin of this receptor is a human donor in good health (CMV status not recorded). Some clones in this sample may be carry-over from other donors' samples. Material for sequencing was PBMCs. This CDR3 reads CASSTGTSGVPTFAQYF. The CDR3 coding sequence is TGTGCCAGCAGTACCGGGACTAGCGGGGTCCCGACGTTCGCGCAGTATTTT.